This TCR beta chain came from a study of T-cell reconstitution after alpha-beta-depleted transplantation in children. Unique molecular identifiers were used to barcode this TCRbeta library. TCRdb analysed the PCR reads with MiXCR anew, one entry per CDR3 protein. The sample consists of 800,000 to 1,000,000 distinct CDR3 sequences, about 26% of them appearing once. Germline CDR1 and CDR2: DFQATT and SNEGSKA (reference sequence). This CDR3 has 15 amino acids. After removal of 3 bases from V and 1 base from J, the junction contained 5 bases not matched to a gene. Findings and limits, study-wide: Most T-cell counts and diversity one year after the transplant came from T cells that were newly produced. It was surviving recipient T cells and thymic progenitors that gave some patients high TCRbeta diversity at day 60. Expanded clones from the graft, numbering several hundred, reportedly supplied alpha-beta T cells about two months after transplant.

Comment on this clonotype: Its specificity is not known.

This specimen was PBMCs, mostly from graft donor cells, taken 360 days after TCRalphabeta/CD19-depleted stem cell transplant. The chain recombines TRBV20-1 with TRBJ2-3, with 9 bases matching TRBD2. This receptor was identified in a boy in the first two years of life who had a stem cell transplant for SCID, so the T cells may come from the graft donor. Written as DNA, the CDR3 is TGCAGTGCTAGTAGGAGGACTAGCGGCACAGATACGCAGTATTTT. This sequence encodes CSASRRTSGTDTQYF.